This T cell receptor beta chain was identified in a study of shared clonotypes between healthy human individuals. Trimming stripped 2 bases from V and 1 base from J, with 8 bases between. Germline V gives CDR1 KGHSH, CDR2 LQKENI. This CDR3 spans 15 amino acids. Genomic DNA per cell subset filled all wells of several immunoSEQ plates. Profiling relied on immunoSEQ multiplex PCR, and the TCRdb table lists in-frame clones only, not all of them. This table holds 450,000 to 650,000 clones, around 80% found once. Sequencing input: PBMCs. This chain joins TRBV18 and TRBJ2-2; D call uncertain. This clonotype originated in a woman aged 40 to 55 in good health. Some clones in this sample may be carry-over from other donors' samples. DNA of the CDR3: TGTGCCAGCTCACCATGGGCCCGGAACACCGGGGAGCTGTTTTTT. Its protein is CASSPWARNTGELFF.